These 27 T cell receptor beta chains share one sample of origin, sequenced in a study of post-analysis software for immune sequencing data. Antigen specificity for these receptors is unknown. The study, taken as a whole, reports: Comparison of patients with controls showed about 5 TRBV segments more frequent in patients, TRBV5-6, TRBV5-1 and TRBV20-1 among them.

Prepared TCR beta cDNA libraries contained unique molecular identifiers. One entry per CDR3 protein, called by TCRdb with MiXCR from the PCR reads. This sample has about 620,000 distinct CDR3 sequences; roughly 47% occur once, and the top ten carry 1.7%. Source material: blood. These receptors all stem from a girl aged 10 to 17 with multiple sclerosis.

The chain has TRBV7-2 and TRBJ1-5; D might be TRBD1 (6 bases). Between the trimmed V and J ends, which lost 5 bases and 4 bases, there was a span of 9 bases. Germline CDR1 is SGHTA and CDR2 is FQGNSA. The CDR3 spans 13 residues. The CDR3 loop reads CASSTGTNQPQHF. CDR3 DNA sequence: TGTGCCAGCAGCACAGGGACTAATCAGCCCCAGCATTTT.

The chain links TRBV5-1 to TRBJ1-4, with D perhaps matching TRBD1 (6 bases). Trimming took off 0 bases at V and 6 bases at J, with 12 bases between the two ends. This CDR3 is 15 amino acids long. From germline, CDR1 is SGHRS and CDR2 YFSETQ. CDR3 DNA: TGCGCCAGCAGCTTGGATCCAGGGGTGGATGAAAAACTGTTTTTT. Encoded protein: CASSLDPGVDEKLFF.

V usage is TRBV27 and J usage is TRBJ2-7; perhaps TRBD2 as D (5 bases). Trimming removed 2 bases at V and 4 bases at J, with 9 bases between. Germline CDR1 reads MNHEY; CDR2 reads SMNVEV (reference sequence). The CDR3 covers 13 residues. The CDR3 sequence: CASSLRGKYEQYF. The CDR3 nucleotides read TGTGCCAGCAGTTTACGGGGTAAATACGAGCAGTACTTC.

This clonotype was seen a handful of times. The chain has TRBV7-9 and TRBJ1-2; 8 positions match TRBD1. This CDR3 is built from 14 residues. V shed 4 bases and J 4 bases; nucleotides not matched to a gene: 5. CDR1 and CDR2 from the germline V gene are SEHNR and FQNEAQ (reference sequence). The CDR3 DNA reads TGTGCCAGCAGCTCCCGGACAGGGACCTATGGCTACACCTTC. Its protein product is CASSSRTGTYGYTF.

This clonotype showed up just a few times. The genes are TRBV20-1 and TRBJ2-3; no definite D call. The CDR3 runs to 12 residues. The V and J ends lost 2 bases and 2 bases respectively, with 5 bases between them. The germline V gene has CDR1 DFQATT and CDR2 SNEGSKA (reference sequence). For the CDR3, the DNA is TGCAGTGCTAGACCCGACACAGATACGCAGTATTTT. It translates to CSARPDTDTQYF.

For this clonotype: A read error may produce the germline difference seen at one junction end. The rearrangement uses TRBV11-2 and TRBJ2-6; the D call may be TRBD1 or TRBD2 (5 bases each). The length of the CDR3 is 15 residues. Germline V CDR1 and CDR2: SGHAT, FQNNGV. The CDR3 DNA sequence: TGTGCCAGCAGCTTCCAGGGTTCCGGGGCCAACATCCTGACTTTC. It encodes CASSFQGSGANILTF.

This clonotype appeared a few times. The rearrangement joins TRBV7-9 to TRBJ2-3; 8 bases line up with TRBD1. CDR1 is SEHNR and CDR2 is FQNEAQ in the germline V gene (reference sequence). The CDR3 is made up of 13 amino acids. The DNA for the CDR3 is TGTGCTTCAGGGGGCCCCAGCACAGATACGCAGTATTTT. Translated: CASGGPSTDTQYF.

This clonotype has ten or more counts. This chain joins TRBV29-1 and TRBJ2-1; D remains ambiguous. Germline CDR1 reads SQVTM; CDR2 reads ANQGSEA. The V end lost 7 bases, the J end lost 0 bases, and 16 bases lay between the germline ends. This CDR3 comprises 15 residues. This CDR3 reads CSAQSGISSYNEQFF. CDR3 nucleotides: TGCAGCGCCCAATCGGGCATAAGCTCCTACAATGAGCAGTTCTTC.

The V call is TRBV5-6, the J call TRBJ2-7; 7 nucleotides match TRBD1. V lost 5 bases, J lost 1 base, and 9 bases stayed unmatched. Germline CDR1 SGHDT, CDR2 YYEEEE. The CDR3 spans 15 residues. The CDR3 reads CASSSRQGRSYEQYF. CDR3 in DNA: TGTGCCAGCAGTTCGAGACAGGGAAGGTCCTACGAGCAGTACTTC.

This clonotype was found many times. The chain joins TRBV12-3 or TRBV12-4 to TRBJ2-5; D call uncertain. The CDR3 consists of 15 residues. V was trimmed by 2 bases and J by 2 bases, leaving 12 bases between them. In DNA form, the CDR3 reads TGTGCCAGCAGTTTAAGGACGGCAGTTCAAGAGACCCAGTACTTC. This codes for CASSLRTAVQETQYF.

On this clonotype itself: At one end, the junction sequence differs from germline, possibly due to a read error. V and J are TRBV3-1 and TRBJ2-3; D is undetermined. Germline assignment: CDR1 LGHDT and CDR2 YNNKEL (reference sequence). CDR3 length: 14 amino acids. CDR3 residues: CAGSQGSAASPQYF. As DNA, the CDR3 is TGTGCCGGCAGCCAAGGGTCGGCAGCGAGTCCGCAGTATTTT.

In DNA form, the CDR3 reads TGTGCCAGCCGGGGTAGCTATGGCTACACCTTC. This encodes CASRGSYGYTF. The chain combines TRBV6-5 with TRBJ1-2; D unclear. V gave up 8 bases and J gave up 4 bases, with 8 bases separating them. The CDR3 contains 11 residues. Germline loops: CDR1 MNHEY, CDR2 SVGAGI.

The J gene is TRBJ2-1, the V gene TRBV10-2, with D tentatively TRBD1 (6 bases). The CDR3 extends over 15 amino acids. V lost 0 bases and J 5 bases, leaving 11 bases between the germline ends. Germline V gives CDR1 WSHSY, CDR2 SAAADI. The CDR3: CASSESPRGNNEQFF. CDR3 bases: TGCGCCAGCAGTGAGTCCCCCAGGGGAAACAATGAGCAGTTCTTC.

This chain connects TRBV20-1 to TRBJ2-1; no clear D. Trimming pared 3 bases from V and 6 bases from J, leaving 18 bases between. The CDR3 consists of 15 residues. Germline CDR1 is DFQATT and CDR2 is SNEGSKA (reference sequence). CDR3 loop: CSARPATLTANEQFF. The CDR3 bases are TGCAGTGCTAGGCCCGCGACCTTGACCGCCAATGAGCAGTTCTTC.

The V gene is TRBV12-3 or TRBV12-4, the J gene TRBJ2-1; D remains ambiguous. Trimming took off 3 bases at V and 3 bases at J, with 12 bases between the two ends. This CDR3 region has 15 residues. The CDR3 reads CASSLGTPVYNEQFF. In DNA form, the CDR3 reads TGTGCCAGCAGTTTGGGCACTCCAGTCTACAATGAGCAGTTCTTC.

The J gene is TRBJ2-3, the V gene TRBV4-2; 14 bases are shared with TRBD2. In germline, CDR1 is LGHNA, CDR2 YNFKEQ. The CDR3 runs 20 residues. The junction had 11 bases not matched to a gene; V was cut back by 0 bases and J by 3 bases. The CDR3 region is CASSQDMAGTSGSKTDTQYF. CDR3 DNA: TGTGCCAGCAGCCAAGATATGGCGGGGACTAGCGGGAGTAAGACAGATACGCAGTATTTT.

The chain is built from TRBV4-1 and TRBJ2-7, with 8 bases lining up with TRBD1. Gene TRBJ2-5 matches the end of the DNA better, so the J call may be wrong. The CDR3 contains 16 residues. The germline gives CDR1 MGHRA, CDR2 YSYEKL. The CDR3 sequence: CASSQELTGVRETQYF. The CDR3 DNA sequence: TGCGCCAGCAGCCAGGAGCTGACAGGGGTCAGGGAGACCCAGTACTTC.

The genes are TRBV10-3 and TRBJ2-1; possible D gene TRBD1, 6 bases. Looked up from germline, CDR1 is ENHRY and CDR2 is SYGVKD. The CDR3 covers 17 residues. Deletions cut 2 bases from V and 9 bases from J, with 23 bases between. CDR3 residues: CAISESSLGNRDREQFF. In nucleotides, the CDR3 is TGTGCCATCAGTGAGAGCAGTTTGGGGAACAGGGACCGTGAGCAGTTCTTC.

V gene TRBV29-1 combines with J gene TRBJ2-3, with no clear D. Germline loops: CDR1 SQVTM, CDR2 ANQGSEA. The V gene lost 3 bases and the J gene lost 4 bases, with 8 bases spanning the gap. This CDR3 region has 12 residues. DNA of the CDR3: TGCAGCGTTGAGGCGGAGCCAGATACGCAGTATTTT. This translates into CSVEAEPDTQYF.

As regards this clonotype: A read error may account for a junction end that differs from germline. The CDR3 region has the DNA TGTACCAGCAGTCTCACCACTAGGAACACTGAAGCTTTCTTT. Residues: CTSSLTTRNTEAFF. J is TRBJ1-1 and V is TRBV7-9; D unclear. This CDR3 contains 14 residues. Germline assignment: CDR1 SEHNR and CDR2 FQNEAQ (reference sequence).

V and J are TRBV7-9 and TRBJ2-3; 11 positions agree with TRBD1. The V and J ends lost 3 bases and 3 bases, in that order; junction bases with no gene match: 14. The CDR3 runs 19 residues. CDR1 and CDR2 (germline): SEHNR, FQNEAQ (reference sequence). CDR3 region: CASSFGGQSGQGATDTQYF. DNA for the CDR3: TGTGCCAGCAGCTTTGGGGGCCAAAGTGGACAGGGGGCAACAGATACGCAGTATTTT.

This clonotype was seen more than once but under ten times. The rearrangement uses TRBV20-1 and TRBJ1-3; D unclear. CDR3 length: 11 residues. Per the germline V gene, CDR1 is DFQATT and CDR2 is SNEGSKA (reference sequence). V lost 8 bases and J lost 8, with 13 bases in between. CDR3 in amino acids: CSLGDGDTIYF. The CDR3 DNA is TGCAGTTTAGGAGATGGCGACACCATATATTTT.

The chain uses TRBV20-1 and TRBJ2-7, with 9 bases identical to TRBD2. Germline CDR1 is DFQATT and CDR2 is SNEGSKA (reference sequence). CDR3 size: 18 residues. V shed 2 bases, J shed 0 bases, and the junction held 14 bases outside the gene matches. The CDR3 here is CSARRTAGGYSYSYEQYF. The CDR3 DNA reads as TGCAGTGCTAGAAGGACAGCGGGAGGCTACAGCTACTCCTACGAGCAGTACTTC.

The V gene is TRBV7-2, the J gene TRBJ1-1; no reliable D call. V was cut by 1 base and J by 0 bases, with 9 bases left in between. The CDR3 is made up of 15 amino acids. The V gene's germline CDR1 is SGHTA and CDR2 FQGNSA. CDR3 sequence (DNA): TGTGCCAGCAGCTTAGTTACGGGGATGAACACTGAAGCTTTCTTT. This sequence encodes CASSLVTGMNTEAFF.

The V call is TRBV5-1, the J call TRBJ2-1, with 14 bases lining up with TRBD2. The V segment lost 3 bases and the J segment 6 bases; nucleotides outside the gene matches: 2. Germline loops: CDR1 SGHRS, CDR2 YFSETQ. This CDR3 is 15 amino acids long. The CDR3 protein is CASSWGLAGANEQFF. DNA of the CDR3: TGCGCCAGCAGCTGGGGACTAGCGGGAGCCAATGAGCAGTTCTTC.

There are a few counts of this clonotype. J is TRBJ1-1 and V is TRBV5-1; D gene uncertain. Trimming removed 0 bases at V and 4 bases at J, with 7 bases between. Germline V gives CDR1 SGHRS, CDR2 YFSETQ. The CDR3 consists of 13 residues. CDR3 sequence: CASSLELGTEAFF. DNA for the CDR3: TGCGCCAGCAGCTTGGAATTGGGCACTGAAGCTTTCTTT.

This clonotype appeared a few times. V is TRBV7-9 and J is TRBJ2-4; D is ambiguous. Germline V gives CDR1 SEHNR, CDR2 FQNEAQ (reference sequence). The CDR3 is 16 amino acids. V gave up 2 bases and J gave up 1 base, with 12 bases separating them. CDR3 coding DNA: TGTGCCAGCAGCTTAAGTCCAGTTGGGGCCAAAAACATTCAGTACTTC. This translates into CASSLSPVGAKNIQYF.